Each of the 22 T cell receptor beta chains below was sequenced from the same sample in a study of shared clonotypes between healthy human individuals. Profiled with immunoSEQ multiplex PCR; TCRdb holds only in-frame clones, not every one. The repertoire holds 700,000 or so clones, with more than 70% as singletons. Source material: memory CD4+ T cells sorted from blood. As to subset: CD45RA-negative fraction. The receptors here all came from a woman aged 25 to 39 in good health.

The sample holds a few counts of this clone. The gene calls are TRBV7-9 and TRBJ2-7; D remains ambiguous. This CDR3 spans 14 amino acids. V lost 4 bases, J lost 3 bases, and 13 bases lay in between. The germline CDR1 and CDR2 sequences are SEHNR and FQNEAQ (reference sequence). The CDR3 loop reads CASSSSTILYEQYF. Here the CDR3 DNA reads TGTGCCAGCAGCTCCTCCACTATACTCTACGAGCAGTACTTC. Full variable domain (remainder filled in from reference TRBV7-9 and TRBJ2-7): DTGVSQNPRHKITKRGQNVTFRCDPISEHNRLYWYRQTLGQGPEFLTYFQNEAQLEKSRLLSDRFSAERPKGSFSTLEIQRTEQGDSAMYLCASSSSTILYEQYFGPGTRLTVT.

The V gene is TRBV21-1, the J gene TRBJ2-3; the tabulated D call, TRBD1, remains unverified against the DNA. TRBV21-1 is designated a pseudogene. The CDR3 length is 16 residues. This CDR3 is CASSKDRVRGTDTQYF. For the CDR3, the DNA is TGTGCCAGCAGCAAAGACAGGGTAAGGGGTACAGATACGCAGTATTTT.

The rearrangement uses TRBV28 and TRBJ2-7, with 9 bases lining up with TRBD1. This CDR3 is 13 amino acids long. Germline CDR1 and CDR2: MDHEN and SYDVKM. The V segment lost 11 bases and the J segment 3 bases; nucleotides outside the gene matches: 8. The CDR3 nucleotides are TGTGCCGCCGGGACAGGGTCATACTACGAGCAGTACTTC. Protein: CAAGTGSYYEQYF.

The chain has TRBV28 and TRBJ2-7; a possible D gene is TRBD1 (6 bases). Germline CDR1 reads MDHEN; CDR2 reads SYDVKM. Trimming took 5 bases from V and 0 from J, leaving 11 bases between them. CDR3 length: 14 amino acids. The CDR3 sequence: CASSATGISYEQYF. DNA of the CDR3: TGTGCCAGCAGTGCTACAGGGATCTCCTACGAGCAGTACTTC.

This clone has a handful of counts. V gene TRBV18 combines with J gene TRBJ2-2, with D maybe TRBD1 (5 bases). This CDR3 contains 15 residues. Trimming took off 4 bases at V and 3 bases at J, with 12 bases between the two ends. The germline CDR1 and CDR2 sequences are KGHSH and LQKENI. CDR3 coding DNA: TGTGCCAGCTCACTCGACTCAGGGTACACCGGGGAGCTGTTTTTT. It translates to CASSLDSGYTGELFF.

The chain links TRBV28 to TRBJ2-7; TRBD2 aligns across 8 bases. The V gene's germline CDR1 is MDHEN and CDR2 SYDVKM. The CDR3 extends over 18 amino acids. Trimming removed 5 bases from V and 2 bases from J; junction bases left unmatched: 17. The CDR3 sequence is CASSPTLSREGRAYEQYF. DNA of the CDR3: TGTGCCAGCAGTCCCACGCTTAGTCGGGAGGGGAGGGCCTACGAGCAGTACTTC.

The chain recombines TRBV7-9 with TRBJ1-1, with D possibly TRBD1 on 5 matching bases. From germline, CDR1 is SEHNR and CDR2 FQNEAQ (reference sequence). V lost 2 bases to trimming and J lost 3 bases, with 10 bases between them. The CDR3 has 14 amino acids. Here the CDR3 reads CASSLTGEDTEAFF. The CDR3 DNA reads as TGTGCCAGCAGCTTAACGGGGGAGGACACTGAAGCTTTCTTT.

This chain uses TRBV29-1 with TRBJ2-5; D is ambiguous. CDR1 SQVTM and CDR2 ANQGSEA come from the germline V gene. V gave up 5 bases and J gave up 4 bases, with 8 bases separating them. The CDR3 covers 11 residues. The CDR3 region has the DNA TGCAGCGTTCTAGGATCAGAGACCCAGTACTTC. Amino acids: CSVLGSETQYF.

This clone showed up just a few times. Here the CDR3 reads CASSSNGVANYGYTF. CDR3 sequence (DNA): TGCGCCAGCAGCTCCAACGGAGTGGCTAACTATGGCTACACCTTC. V and J are TRBV5-1 and TRBJ1-2, with D hard to call. Germline loops: CDR1 SGHRS, CDR2 YFSETQ. The CDR3 runs to 15 residues. V lost 3 bases and J 0 bases, leaving 12 bases between the germline ends. The variable domain in full, completed from reference TRBV5-1 and TRBJ1-2, reads KAGVTQTPRYLIKTRGQQVTLSCSPISGHRSVSWYQQTPGQGLQFLFEYFSETQRNKGNFPGRFSGRQFSNSRSEMNVSTLELGDSALYLCASSSNGVANYGYTFGSGTRLTVV.

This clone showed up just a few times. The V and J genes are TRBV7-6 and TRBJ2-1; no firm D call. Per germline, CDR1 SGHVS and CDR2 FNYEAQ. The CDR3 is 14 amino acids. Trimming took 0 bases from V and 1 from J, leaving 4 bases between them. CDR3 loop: CASSLAVSYNEQFF. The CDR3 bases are TGTGCCAGCAGCTTAGCGGTATCCTACAATGAGCAGTTCTTC.

CDR3 sequence reads: CATSDETYGDGNEKLFF. The CDR3 DNA reads as TGTGCCACCAGCGACGAGACGTACGGGGATGGAAATGAAAAACTGTTTTTT. The chain recombines TRBV15 with TRBJ1-4; D is ambiguous. This CDR3 contains 17 residues. Germline values: CDR1 LNHNV, CDR2 YYDKDF (reference sequence). Trimming took 5 bases from V and 5 from J, leaving 21 bases between them.

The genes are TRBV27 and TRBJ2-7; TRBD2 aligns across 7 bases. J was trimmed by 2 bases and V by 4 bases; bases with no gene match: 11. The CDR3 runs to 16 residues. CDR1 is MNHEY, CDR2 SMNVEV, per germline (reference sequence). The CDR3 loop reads CASSWGSTGGTYEQYF. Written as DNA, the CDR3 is TGTGCCAGCAGTTGGGGATCTACGGGGGGAACCTACGAGCAGTACTTC.

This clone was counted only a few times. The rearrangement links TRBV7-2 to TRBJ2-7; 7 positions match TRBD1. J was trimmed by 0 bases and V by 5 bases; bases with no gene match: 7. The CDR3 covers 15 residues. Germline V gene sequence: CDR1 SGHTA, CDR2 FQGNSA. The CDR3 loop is CASSARTGSSYEQYF. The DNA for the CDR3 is TGTGCCAGCAGCGCGAGGACAGGAAGCTCCTACGAGCAGTACTTC.

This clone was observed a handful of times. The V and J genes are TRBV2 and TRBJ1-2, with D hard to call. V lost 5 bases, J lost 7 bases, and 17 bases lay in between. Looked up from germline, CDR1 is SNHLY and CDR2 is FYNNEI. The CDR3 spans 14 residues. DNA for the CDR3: TGTGCCAGCAGTCCGGGAACGTCAACGGGTGGCTACACCTTC. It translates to CASSPGTSTGGYTF.

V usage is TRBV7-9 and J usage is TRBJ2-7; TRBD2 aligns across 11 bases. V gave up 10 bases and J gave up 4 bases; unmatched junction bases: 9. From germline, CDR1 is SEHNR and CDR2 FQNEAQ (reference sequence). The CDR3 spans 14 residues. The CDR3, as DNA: TGTGCCAACATTAGCGGGAGGGCCCCGTACGAGCAGTACTTC. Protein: CANISGRAPYEQYF. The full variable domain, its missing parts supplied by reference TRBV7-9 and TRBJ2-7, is DTGVSQNPRHKITKRGQNVTFRCDPISEHNRLYWYRQTLGQGPEFLTYFQNEAQLEKSRLLSDRFSAERPKGSFSTLEIQRTEQGDSAMYLCANISGRAPYEQYFGPGTRLTVT.

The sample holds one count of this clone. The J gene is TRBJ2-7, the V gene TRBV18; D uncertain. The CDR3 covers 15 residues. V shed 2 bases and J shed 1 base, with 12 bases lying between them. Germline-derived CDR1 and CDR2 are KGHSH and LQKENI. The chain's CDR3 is CASSPIRDGSYEQYF. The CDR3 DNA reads TGTGCCAGCTCACCAATACGAGACGGGTCCTACGAGCAGTACTTC.

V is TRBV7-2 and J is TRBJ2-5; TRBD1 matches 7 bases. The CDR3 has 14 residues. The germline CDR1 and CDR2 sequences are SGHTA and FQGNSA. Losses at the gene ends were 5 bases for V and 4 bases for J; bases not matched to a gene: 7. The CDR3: CASSLGTAAETQYF. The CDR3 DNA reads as TGTGCCAGCAGCCTCGGGACAGCAGCAGAGACCCAGTACTTC.

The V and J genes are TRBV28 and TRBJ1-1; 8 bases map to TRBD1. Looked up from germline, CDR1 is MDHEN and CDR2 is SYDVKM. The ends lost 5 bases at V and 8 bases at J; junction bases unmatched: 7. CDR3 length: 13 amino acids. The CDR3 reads CASSIPDREEAFF. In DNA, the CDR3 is TGTGCCAGCAGTATCCCGGACAGGGAAGAAGCTTTCTTT.

CDR3 nucleotides: TGTGCCAGCAGAGGGACTACCTGGGGTGAGCAGTACTTC. This sequence encodes CASRGTTWGEQYF. The chain joins TRBV27 to TRBJ2-7, with TRBD2 identical over 7 bases. V lost 6 bases to trimming and J lost 7 bases; unmatched junction nucleotides: 9. This CDR3 is built from 13 residues. CDR1 and CDR2 (germline): MNHEY, SMNVEV (reference sequence).

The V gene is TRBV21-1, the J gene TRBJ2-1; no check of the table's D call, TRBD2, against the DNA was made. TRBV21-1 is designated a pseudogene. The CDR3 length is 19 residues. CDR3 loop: CASSNAGFSGRALRNEQFF. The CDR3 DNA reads TGTGCCAGCAGCAACGCGGGGTTTAGCGGGAGGGCCCTAAGGAATGAGCAGTTCTTC.

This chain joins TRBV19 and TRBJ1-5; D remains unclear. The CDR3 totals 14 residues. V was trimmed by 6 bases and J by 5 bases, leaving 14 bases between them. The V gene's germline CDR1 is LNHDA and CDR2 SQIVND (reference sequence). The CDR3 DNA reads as TGTGCCAGTAGCCCCCTGATCGCTTATCAGCCCCAGCATTTT. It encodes CASSPLIAYQPQHF.

The CDR3 DNA follows: TGTGCCAGCAGTAGCCTAGCGGGAGCCTACGAGCAGTACTTC. It specifies CASSSLAGAYEQYF. The V gene is TRBV6-1, the J gene TRBJ2-7; 10 nucleotides align to TRBD2. Looked up from germline, CDR1 is MNHNS and CDR2 is SASEGT. V shed 5 bases, J shed 2 bases, and the junction held 3 bases outside the gene matches. The CDR3 contains 14 residues.